This T cell receptor beta chain emerged from a study of T cell responses to AZD1222 COVID-19 vaccine. Study background: Investigators merged groups given second doses at roughly 4 or roughly 12 weeks.

Study-wide results and limits: Close to half of all spike-specific TCRs reportedly target regions of the variants that are unmutated.

In germline, CDR1 is SQVTM, CDR2 ANQGSEA. Trimming removed 5 bases from V and 5 bases from J; junction bases left unmatched: 6. The CDR3 covers 13 residues. A note on this clone: Antigen specificity is unknown.

Data came from immunoSEQ multiplex PCR; TCRdb stores just in-frame clones and leaves some out. The sample holds about 110,000 clones, about 90% seen once. The J gene is TRBJ1-1, the V gene TRBV29-1; 9 bases are a match to TRBD1. The receptor was derived from an adult in good health. The specimen was peripheral blood, collected on day 0 of AZD1222 vaccination. The DNA for the CDR3 is TGCAGCGTTCAGGGGACAGGGCGGACTGAAGCTTTCTTT. It specifies CSVQGTGRTEAFF.